The 30 T cell receptor beta chains presented below share a single source sample, sequenced in a study of cytomegalovirus exposure and HLA in healthy donors. Primers included in the PCR were 60 Vbeta and 13 Jbeta primers. The assay was immunoSEQ multiplex PCR, and TCRdb's table has in-frame clones only and misses some. The sample includes about 160,000 clones, about 80% seen only once; the top ten take around a tenth. Material: PBMCs. These receptor sequences come from a man younger than 35 in good health and CMV-seropositive.

This rearrangement joins TRBV9 to TRBJ2-5; D might be TRBD2 (6 bases). V was shortened by 0 bases and J by 4 bases, with 16 bases between the two germline ends. Germline V gene lookup returns CDR1 SGDLS and CDR2 YYNGEE. The CDR3 sequence is 16 residues long. The CDR3 DNA follows: TGTGCCAGCAGCGTAGGTACGGGGGTGAGTGGAGAGACCCAGTACTTC. This sequence encodes CASSVGTGVSGETQYF. Based on the CDR3 plus reference TRBV9 and TRBJ2-5, the full variable domain is DSGVTQTPKHLITATGQRVTLRCSPRSGDLSVYWYQQSLDQGLQFLIQYYNGEERAKGNILERFSAQQFPDLHSELNLSSLELGDSALYFCASSVGTGVSGETQYFGPGTRLLVL.

A few counts support this clone. The chain has TRBV11-3 and TRBJ2-3; D ambiguous. The germline V and J ends were trimmed by 3 bases and 0 bases, with 7 bases remaining between them. Germline V CDR1 and CDR2: SGHNT, YENEEA. The CDR3 is made up of 14 amino acids. This chain's CDR3 is CASSLTRSTDTQYF. The CDR3 DNA follows: TGTGCCAGCAGCTTGACACGCAGCACAGATACGCAGTATTTT.

V usage is TRBV29-1 and J usage is TRBJ2-7; 9 bases are a match to TRBD2. In germline, CDR1 is SQVTM, CDR2 ANQGSEA. The V and J ends lost 0 bases and 5 bases, in that order; junction bases with no gene match: 11. The CDR3 length is 16 residues. As DNA, the CDR3 is TGCAGCGTTGAAGATGCGAGCGGGAGGACTACCGACGAGCAGTACTTC. The encoded protein is CSVEDASGRTTDEQYF.

The CDR3 reads CASSYSNRDEQYF. CDR3 DNA: TGTGCCAGCAGTTACTCCAACAGGGACGAGCAGTACTTC. The rearrangement uses TRBV6-5 and TRBJ2-7, with TRBD1 as a possible D gene (6 bases). The CDR3 runs to 13 residues. Trimming left V 0 bases short and J 5 bases short, with 8 bases between. Germline CDR1 and CDR2: MNHEY and SVGAGI.

This clone is a singleton in its sample. V gene TRBV2 combines with J gene TRBJ2-5; 10 positions match TRBD2. Germline assignment: CDR1 SNHLY and CDR2 FYNNEI. Trimming at V came to 1 base and at J to 5 bases, leaving 7 bases not matched to a gene. CDR3 length: 16 residues. Written as DNA, the CDR3 is TGTGCCAGCAGTGAAGGTCTAGCGGGAGTGAGGGAGACCCAGTACTTC. The encoded protein is CASSEGLAGVRETQYF.

This chain links TRBV29-1 with TRBJ2-6, with D perhaps TRBD1 (6 bases). Looked up from germline, CDR1 is SQVTM and CDR2 is ANQGSEA. Trimming removed 2 bases from V and 1 base from J, with 18 bases in between. The CDR3 covers 18 residues. In nucleotides, the CDR3 is TGCAGCGTTGAAACGAGGGGACAAGCCCCTTCTGGGGCCAACGTCCTGACTTTC. This encodes CSVETRGQAPSGANVLTF.

This chain links TRBV28 with TRBJ2-7; 8 nucleotides match TRBD1. The CDR3 contains 14 residues. CDR1 is MDHEN and CDR2 is SYDVKM in the germline V gene. J gave up 2 bases and V 2 bases, and 2 bases lay outside the gene matches. Here the CDR3 DNA reads TGTGCCAGCAGTTTAATACAGGGGGCCTACGAGCAGTACTTC. Translated: CASSLIQGAYEQYF.

The chain carries TRBV29-1 and TRBJ2-5; TRBD2 matches 15 bases. CDR3 length: 15 residues. V lost 8 bases and J lost 3; bases outside the gene matches: 7. The germline gives CDR1 SQVTM, CDR2 ANQGSEA. The DNA for the CDR3 is TGCAGCTCCGGAGGGACTAGCGGGGGGAAAGAGACCCAGTACTTC. This sequence encodes CSSGGTSGGKETQYF.

The rearrangement joins TRBV9 to TRBJ1-4; a possible D gene is TRBD1 (6 bases). Trimming took off 0 bases at V and 7 bases at J, with 16 bases between the two ends. Per germline, CDR1 SGDLS and CDR2 YYNGEE. The CDR3 extends over 16 amino acids. The CDR3 DNA follows: TGTGCCAGCAGCGTAGCTGCCGGACAGAGCGGTGAAAAACTGTTTTTT. Encoded protein: CASSVAAGQSGEKLFF.

The chain recombines TRBV5-1 with TRBJ1-6, with D perhaps matching TRBD1 (6 bases). Germline V gene data show CDR1 as SGHRS and CDR2 as YFSETQ. This CDR3 has 15 residues. V was pared by 1 base and J by 6 bases, with 11 bases between. The CDR3 sequence: CASSLMSGVNSPLHF. CDR3 nucleotide sequence: TGCGCCAGCAGCTTGATGTCAGGGGTTAATTCACCCCTCCACTTT.

The chain links TRBV7-2 to TRBJ1-2; D is possibly TRBD1 (6 bases). CDR3 length: 17 residues. Germline loops: CDR1 SGHTA, CDR2 FQGNSA. The V end was cut by 1 base, the J end by 3 bases, with 18 bases between. The CDR3: CASSLDTRGRGYYGYTF. Here the CDR3 DNA reads TGTGCCAGCAGCTTAGATACGAGGGGCAGGGGTTACTATGGCTACACCTTC.

The V and J genes are TRBV15 and TRBJ2-5; D remains unclear. TRBJ2-7 explains the end of the DNA better; the J call may be wrong. This CDR3 region has 13 residues. Germline V CDR1 and CDR2: LNHNV, YYDKDF (reference sequence). The CDR3 protein is CATSRDNYYEQYF. CDR3 in DNA: TGTGCCACCAGCAGAGATAACTATTACGAGCAGTACTTC.

This clone was recorded once. The V call is TRBV19, the J call TRBJ1-2; perhaps TRBD1 as D (6 bases). CDR1 LNHDA and CDR2 SQIVND come from the germline V gene (reference sequence). V dropped 5 bases and J dropped 8 bases, with 12 bases sitting between them. The CDR3 loop spans 12 amino acids. CDR3 sequence (DNA): TGTGCCAGTAGTCTACAGGGTCGCGGCTACACCTTC. Amino acids: CASSLQGRGYTF. Complete variable domain (other parts from reference TRBV19 and TRBJ1-2): DGGITQSPKYLFRKEGQNVTLSCEQNLNHDAMYWYRQDPGQGLRLIYYSQIVNDFQKGDIAEGYSVSREKKESFPLTVTSAQKNPTAFYLCASSLQGRGYTFGSGTRLTVV.

The V and J genes are TRBV7-2 and TRBJ1-1; 12 bases fit TRBD1. This CDR3 spans 18 amino acids. CDR1 and CDR2 from the germline V gene are SGHTA and FQGNSA. Trimming removed 4 bases from V and 2 bases from J; junction bases left unmatched: 11. As DNA, the CDR3 is TGTGCCAGCAGCTATACCTGGGACAGGGGGCAAATAAACACTGAAGCTTTCTTT. Its protein is CASSYTWDRGQINTEAFF. Full variable domain (outside the CDR3, taken from reference TRBV7-2 and TRBJ1-1): GAGVSQSPSNKVTEKGKDVELRCDPISGHTALYWYRQSLGQGLEFLIYFQGNSAPDKSGLPSDRFSAERTGGSVSTLTIQRTQQEDSAVYLCASSYTWDRGQINTEAFFGQGTRLTVV.

J is TRBJ2-7 and V is TRBV7-6, with 8 bases identical to TRBD2. The CDR3 covers 16 residues. V lost 2 bases and J lost 0; bases outside the gene matches: 6. CDR1 and CDR2 from the germline V gene are SGHVS and FNYEAQ. The CDR3 DNA follows: TGTGCCAGCAGCTTAAACAGCGGGAGCCTCTCCTACGAGCAGTACTTC. The encoded protein is CASSLNSGSLSYEQYF.

The rearrangement uses TRBV10-3 and TRBJ1-6; TRBD1 might be the D (5 bases). Germline V gene data show CDR1 as ENHRY and CDR2 as SYGVKD. CDR3 length equals 14 residues. V lost 2 bases and J 7 bases, leaving 9 bases between the germline ends. CDR3 DNA sequence: TGTGCCATCAGTGAGGGGGGGAGCAATTCACCCCTCCACTTT. As protein: CAISEGGSNSPLHF.

In its sample, this clone was seen a few times. This rearrangement joins TRBV30 to TRBJ1-5, with D perhaps TRBD1 (5 bases). Germline V lookup: CDR1 GTSNPN, CDR2 SVGIG (reference sequence). V was clipped by 2 bases and J by 2 bases, with 10 bases between them. The CDR3 runs 14 residues. As DNA, the CDR3 is TGTGCCTGGAGTCAGGGATCGGGCAATCAGCCCCAGCATTTT. Its protein is CAWSQGSGNQPQHF.

The chain uses TRBV19 and TRBJ2-1, with 11 bases lining up with TRBD1. Per germline, CDR1 LNHDA and CDR2 SQIVND (reference sequence). CDR3 length equals 15 residues. The ends lost 5 bases at V and 6 bases at J; junction bases unmatched: 6. The CDR3 loop reads CASSYRDRGTNEQFF. Here the CDR3 DNA reads TGTGCCAGTAGTTACCGGGACAGGGGGACCAATGAGCAGTTCTTC. The complete variable domain, with remaining parts taken from reference TRBV19 and TRBJ2-1, reads DGGITQSPKYLFRKEGQNVTLSCEQNLNHDAMYWYRQDPGQGLRLIYYSQIVNDFQKGDIAEGYSVSREKKESFPLTVTSAQKNPTAFYLCASSYRDRGTNEQFFGPGTRLTVL.

This clone was detected a few times. V and J are TRBV6-1 and TRBJ2-1; a possible D gene is TRBD1 (6 bases). Trimming shortened V by 2 bases and J by 8 bases, and 16 bases separated the two germline ends. The germline V gene encodes CDR1 MNHNS and CDR2 SASEGT. The CDR3 sequence is 15 residues long. For the CDR3, the DNA is TGTGCCAGCAGTGAAAATACAGGGACCCTCCATGAGCAGTTCTTC. It is translated as CASSENTGTLHEQFF.

This sequence joins TRBV11-2 and TRBJ2-7; no clear D gene. The V gene lost 5 bases and the J gene lost 3 bases, with 17 bases spanning the gap. This CDR3 is 15 amino acids long. In germline, CDR1 is SGHAT, CDR2 FQNNGV. The CDR3 region is CASSLPLSPLYEQYF. The DNA for the CDR3 is TGTGCCAGCAGCCTCCCACTGTCGCCCCTCTACGAGCAGTACTTC.

The gene calls are TRBV19 and TRBJ1-1; 8 positions match TRBD1. V shed 1 base, J shed 1 base, and the junction held 8 bases outside the gene matches. Germline V CDR1 and CDR2: LNHDA, SQIVND (reference sequence). The CDR3 covers 17 residues. CDR3: CASSIVRQGAGNTEAFF. CDR3 in DNA: TGTGCCAGTAGTATAGTCCGGCAGGGGGCTGGGAACACTGAAGCTTTCTTT.

This chain uses TRBV4-2 with TRBJ1-1; D possibly corresponds to TRBD1 (5 bases). This CDR3 spans 13 amino acids. V was cut by 6 bases and J by 3 bases, with 11 bases left in between. CDR1 is LGHNA and CDR2 is YNFKEQ in the germline V gene. The CDR3 region has the DNA TGTGCCAGCAGGTTACAGGAGTACACTGAAGCTTTCTTT. Protein product: CASRLQEYTEAFF.

The chain joins TRBV28 to TRBJ1-1; tentative D call: TRBD1 (5 bases). Deletions cut 5 bases from V and 5 bases from J, with 6 bases between. Germline V CDR1 and CDR2: MDHEN, SYDVKM. The CDR3 spans 11 residues. CDR3 protein: CASSRGTEAFF. For the CDR3, the DNA is TGTGCCAGCAGTAGGGGAACTGAAGCTTTCTTT.

This chain joins TRBV7-9 and TRBJ1-1; a weak D match, TRBD1 (6 bases). Trimming left V 4 bases short and J 4 bases short, with 10 bases between. CDR3 size: 13 residues. The germline V gene has CDR1 SEHNR and CDR2 FQNEAQ (reference sequence). The DNA for the CDR3 is TGTGCCAGCAGCTCGGGGGGCGTCACTGAAGCTTTCTTT. This encodes CASSSGGVTEAFF.

This clone has a single count. The genes are TRBV29-1 and TRBJ1-3; D not resolved. CDR1 is SQVTM and CDR2 is ANQGSEA in the germline V gene. V was shortened by 4 bases and J by 4 bases, with 11 bases between the two germline ends. This CDR3 region has 13 residues. In nucleotides, the CDR3 is TGCAGCGTTGGGCAGGCAGGAGGAAACACCATATATTTT. Protein sequence: CSVGQAGGNTIYF.

This chain joins TRBV10-3 and TRBJ1-5, with 7 bases that match TRBD1. V dropped 2 bases and J dropped 3; count of bases not matched to a gene: 7. CDR1 is ENHRY and CDR2 is SYGVKD in the germline V gene. The CDR3 spans 16 residues. The CDR3, as DNA: TGTGCCATCAGTGAGGACAGGGTTCAGGCCAATCAGCCCCAGCATTTT. It encodes CAISEDRVQANQPQHF.

The chain has TRBV10-1 and TRBJ1-1; 9 bases are a match to TRBD1. Germline V CDR1 and CDR2: WNHNN, SYGVQD (reference sequence). Germline trimming cut 8 bases from V and 2 bases from J; bases unmatched to any gene: 12. CDR3 length equals 16 residues. CDR3 region: CASRSPGTGPNTEAFF. CDR3 in DNA: TGCGCCAGCCGGAGTCCCGGGACAGGGCCAAACACTGAAGCTTTCTTT.

This clone has just one count. This rearrangement joins TRBV30 to TRBJ2-1; 11 bases fit TRBD1. CDR3 length equals 14 residues. Germline V CDR1 and CDR2: GTSNPN, SVGIG (reference sequence). The junction had 11 bases not matched to a gene; V was cut back by 8 bases and J by 8 bases. The CDR3 loop is CAGSTGQGVDEQFF. Here the CDR3 DNA reads TGTGCCGGAAGCACGGGACAGGGGGTCGATGAGCAGTTCTTC. The complete variable domain, with remaining parts taken from reference TRBV30 and TRBJ2-1, reads SQTIHQWPATLVQPVGSPLSLECTVEGTSNPNLYWYRQAAGRGLQLLFYSVGIGQISSEVPQNLSASRPQDRQFILSSKKLLLSDSGFYLCAGSTGQGVDEQFFGPGTRLTVL.

The chain is built from TRBV7-9 and TRBJ1-5; tentative D call: TRBD1 (5 bases). CDR1 SEHNR and CDR2 FQNEAQ come from the germline V gene (reference sequence). This CDR3 is built from 14 residues. The V end lost 0 bases, the J end lost 8 bases, and 11 bases lay between the germline ends. The CDR3 loop reads CASSLAGRPEPQHF. For the CDR3, the DNA is TGTGCCAGCAGCTTAGCGGGGCGACCGGAGCCCCAGCATTTT. The full variable domain, rest sourced from reference TRBV7-9 and TRBJ1-5, is DTGVSQNPRHKITKRGQNVTFRCDPISEHNRLYWYRQTLGQGPEFLTYFQNEAQLEKSRLLSDRFSAERPKGSFSTLEIQRTEQGDSAMYLCASSLAGRPEPQHFGDGTRLSIL.

The chain uses TRBV2 and TRBJ2-2; 9 bases agree with TRBD1. The germline gives CDR1 SNHLY, CDR2 FYNNEI. After removal of 10 bases from V and 4 bases from J, the junction contained 10 bases not matched to a gene. The CDR3 loop spans 15 amino acids. CDR3 DNA sequence: TGTGCCACCGGACAGGGGCCCTCGGCCACCGGGGAGCTGTTTTTT. It encodes CATGQGPSATGELFF.